This TCR beta chain was recovered during a study of T cells and copy number aberrations in small-cell lung cancer (dated by TCRdb to the early 2020s). Background for the entire study: To relate T cell metrics to mutations and copy number aberrations, the same tumor regions underwent both TCR repertoire sequencing and whole-exome sequencing. Tumor TCR data existed for roughly 17 patients, while 14 to 15 patients had TCR data covering both tumor and normal tissue.

Donors were patients with limited-stage small-cell lung cancer who underwent surgical resection in Hangzhou, China, between about 2007 and 2020. Every donor underwent upfront surgery with no preoperative chemotherapy or radiotherapy, and no donor received immunotherapy either before or after surgery. All 19 patients in the sequenced cohort were smokers or heavy second-hand smokers. To represent spatial heterogeneity of the primary tumors, three regions were collected from each tumor FFPE block using a grid approach. Tumor regions were macrodissected to enrich malignant cells, and selection was limited to regions expected to yield at least 150 ng DNA. The study used multi-region TCR-beta sequencing of resected limited-stage small-cell lung cancers together with tumor-adjacent lung tissue to characterize T cell repertoire heterogeneity. The AllPrep DNA/RNA FFPE Kit (Qiagen) was used to extract genomic DNA from the FFPE tissue.

The paper as a whole reports these results and caveats: A small sample size, resulting from surgical resection being uncommon in small-cell lung cancer, limited the study, and the findings need validation. The TCR repertoire varied greatly across regions, with about 79.9-98% of clones confined to one region, an overlap lower than in localized NSCLC. All specimens consisted of formalin-fixed paraffin-embedded tissue, which is known to introduce sequencing artifacts. Compared with adjacent lung tissue, tumors showed lower T-cell density, richness and clonality, although the density difference was not significant. Tumor T-cell density, richness and clonality were negatively correlated with higher copy number aberration burden.

Deletion took 0 bases off V and 4 bases off J, with a span of 9 bases between the germline ends. The germline V gene sets CDR1 to LGHNA and CDR2 to YNFKEQ. The CDR3 contains 14 residues, cysteine and phenylalanine counted. The only DNA kept is the CDR3, 42 bases in frame from the first base. Using multiplexed V- and J-gene primers, the immunoSEQ hsTCRB Kit amplified TCR-beta CDR3 regions from genomic DNA. Unique DNA barcodes were added in a second PCR, and the samples were pooled together with one negative control and one positive control. An Illumina MiSeq running a 150-cycle paired-end protocol was used to sequence the pooled TCR-beta libraries. Under the source paper's analysis protocol: Raw sequencing data were processed by Adaptive Biotechnologies into a report containing normalized, annotated TCR-beta repertoires. T-cell density was computed as TCR-beta templates normalized to usable DNA, which was estimated by amplifying housekeeping genes. Clonality was defined as 1 minus Pielou's evenness, while richness was a count of unique rearrangements. The Jaccard index, the Morisita overlap index, and the proportion of shared top-20 clonotypes were used to quantify intratumor TCR heterogeneity between regions. In TCRdb, the immuneACCESS table is reduced to in-frame sequences with V and J assigned. These tables do not hold every clone; where another copy was compared, an unresolved V gene accounts for under half, and the others remain unexplained. Clone size and V and J calls were adopted from that table, with D and trimming inferred from the DNA. The sample records 950 to 1,500 clones, about four fifths of which are singletons. Around 4.4% of the sample is taken by the ten largest.

Remarks on this clone: It has no known antigen specificity. No per-base quality is available; no much larger clone lies one base away.

The clonotype originates from a man in his sixties with small cell lung cancer. The rearranged chain carries TRBV4-2 and TRBJ1-1, with the D gene uncertain. Sequences were obtained from tumor tissue. The DNA sequence reads TGTGCCAGCAGCCAAGATCCGTCCCCCACTGAAGCTTTCTTT. This sequence encodes CASSQDPSPTEAFF.